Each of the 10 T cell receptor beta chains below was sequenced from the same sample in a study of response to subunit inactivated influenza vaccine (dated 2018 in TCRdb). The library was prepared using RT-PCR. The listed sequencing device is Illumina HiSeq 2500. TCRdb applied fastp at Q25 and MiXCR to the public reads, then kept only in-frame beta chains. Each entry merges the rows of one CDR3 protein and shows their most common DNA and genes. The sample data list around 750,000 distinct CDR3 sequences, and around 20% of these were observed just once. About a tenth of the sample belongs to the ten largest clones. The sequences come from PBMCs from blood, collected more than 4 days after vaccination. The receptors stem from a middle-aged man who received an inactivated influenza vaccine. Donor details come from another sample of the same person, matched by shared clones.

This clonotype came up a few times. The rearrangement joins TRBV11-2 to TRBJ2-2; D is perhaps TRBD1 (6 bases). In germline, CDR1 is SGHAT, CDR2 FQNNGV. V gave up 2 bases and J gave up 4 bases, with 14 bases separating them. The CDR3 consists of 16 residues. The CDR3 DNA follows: TGTGCCAGCAGCTTAATGCAGGGGCGTAGCACCGGGGAGCTGTTTTTT. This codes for CASSLMQGRSTGELFF.

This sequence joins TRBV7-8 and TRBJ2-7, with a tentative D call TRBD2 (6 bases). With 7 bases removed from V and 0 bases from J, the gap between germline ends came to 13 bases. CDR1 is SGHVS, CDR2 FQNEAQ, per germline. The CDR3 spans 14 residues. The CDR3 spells CASTPGLSSYEQYF. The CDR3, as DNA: TGTGCCAGCACCCCGGGACTTAGCTCCTACGAGCAGTACTTC. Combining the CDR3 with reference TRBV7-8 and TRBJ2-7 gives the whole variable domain GAGVSQSPRYKVAKRGQDVALRCDPISGHVSLFWYQQALGQGPEFLTYFQNEAQLDKSGLPSDRFFAERPEGSVSTLKIQRTQQEDSAVYLCASTPGLSSYEQYFGPGTRLTVT.

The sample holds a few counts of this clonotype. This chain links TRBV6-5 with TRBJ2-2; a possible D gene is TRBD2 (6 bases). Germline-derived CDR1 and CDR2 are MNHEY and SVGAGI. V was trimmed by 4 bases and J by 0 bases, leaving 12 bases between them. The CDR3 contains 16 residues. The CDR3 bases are TGTGCCAGCAGTTTTACCGGGACTCCGAACACCGGGGAGCTGTTTTTT. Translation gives CASSFTGTPNTGELFF.

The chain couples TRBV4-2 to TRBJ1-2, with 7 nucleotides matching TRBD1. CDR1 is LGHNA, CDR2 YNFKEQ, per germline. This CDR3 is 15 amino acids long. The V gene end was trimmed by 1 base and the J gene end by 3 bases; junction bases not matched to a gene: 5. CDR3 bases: TGTGCCAGCAGCCAAGTTGGAACAGGGGACTATGGCTACACCTTC. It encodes CASSQVGTGDYGYTF.

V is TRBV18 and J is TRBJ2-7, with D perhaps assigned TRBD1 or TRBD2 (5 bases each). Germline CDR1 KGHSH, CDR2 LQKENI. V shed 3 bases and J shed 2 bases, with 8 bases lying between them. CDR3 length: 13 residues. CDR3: CASSPGVAYEQYF. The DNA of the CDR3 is TGTGCCAGCTCACCGGGGGTGGCCTACGAGCAGTACTTC.

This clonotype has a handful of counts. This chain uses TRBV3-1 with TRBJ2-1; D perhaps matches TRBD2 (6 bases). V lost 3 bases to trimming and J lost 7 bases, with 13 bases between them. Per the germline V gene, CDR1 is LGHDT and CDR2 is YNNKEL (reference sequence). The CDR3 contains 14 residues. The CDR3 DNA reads TGTGCCAGCAGCCATGGGACTTTGGGAAATGAGCAGTTCTTC. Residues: CASSHGTLGNEQFF.

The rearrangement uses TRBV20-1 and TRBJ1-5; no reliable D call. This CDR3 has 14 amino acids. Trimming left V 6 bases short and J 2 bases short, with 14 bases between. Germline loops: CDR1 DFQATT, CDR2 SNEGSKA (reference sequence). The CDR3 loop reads CSARNRAGNQPQHF. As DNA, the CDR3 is TGCAGTGCCAGGAATAGGGCTGGCAATCAGCCCCAGCATTTT.

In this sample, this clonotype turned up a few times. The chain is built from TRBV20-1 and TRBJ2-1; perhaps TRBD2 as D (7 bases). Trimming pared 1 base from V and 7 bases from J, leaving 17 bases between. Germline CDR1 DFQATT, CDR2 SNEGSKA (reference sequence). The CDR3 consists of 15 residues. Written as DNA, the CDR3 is TGCAGTGCTAGAGCCGGGGGGCGGGGATTGAATGAGCAGTTCTTC. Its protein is CSARAGGRGLNEQFF.

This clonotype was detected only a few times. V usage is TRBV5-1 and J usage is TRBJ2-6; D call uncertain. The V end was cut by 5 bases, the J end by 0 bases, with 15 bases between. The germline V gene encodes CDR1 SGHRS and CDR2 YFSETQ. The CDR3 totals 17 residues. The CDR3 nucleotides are TGCGCCAGCAGTCCGTCTGGATACCTCTCTGGGGCCAACGTCCTGACTTTC. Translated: CASSPSGYLSGANVLTF.

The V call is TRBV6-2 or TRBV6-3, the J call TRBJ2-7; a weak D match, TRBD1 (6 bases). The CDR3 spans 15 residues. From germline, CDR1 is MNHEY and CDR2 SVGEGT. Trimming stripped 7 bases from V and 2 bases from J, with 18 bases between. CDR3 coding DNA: TGTGCCAGCAAGGGGGTCGCAGAGGGGACCTACGAGCAGTACTTC. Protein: CASKGVAEGTYEQYF.